This T cell receptor beta chain was captured in a study of CD8+CD57+ T cells in acquired aplastic anemia. For the study at large: Sorted CD4+ plus CD8+ cells gave DNA averaging around 3 ug. Healthy CD8+ samples averaged around 12 million reads.

Note on this clonotype: What it binds is unknown.

The germline CDR1 and CDR2 sequences are LNHDA and SQIVND (reference sequence). V was cut by 1 base and J by 0 bases, with 10 bases left in between. CDR3 length: 15 residues. Study observations and caveats: Found in both controls and patients were approximately 31 CD8+ CDR3 sequences.

It was genomic DNA that served as the template for profiling TCR beta VDJ and CDR3. One entry per CDR3 protein, called by TCRdb with MiXCR from the reads. The table has approximately 98,000 distinct CDR3 sequences, approximately 49% seen once. The source of this sequence is a human donor in good health, serving as a control. The V call is TRBV19, the J call TRBJ2-7, with D tentatively TRBD1 (6 bases). The sequenced sample consisted of sorted CD4+, CD8+, or CD8+CD57+ T cells (not recorded which) from PBMCs. CDR3 nucleotide sequence: TGTGCCAGTAGTATAGTCTACAGGGACTCCTACGAGCAGTACTTC. Its protein is CASSIVYRDSYEQYF.